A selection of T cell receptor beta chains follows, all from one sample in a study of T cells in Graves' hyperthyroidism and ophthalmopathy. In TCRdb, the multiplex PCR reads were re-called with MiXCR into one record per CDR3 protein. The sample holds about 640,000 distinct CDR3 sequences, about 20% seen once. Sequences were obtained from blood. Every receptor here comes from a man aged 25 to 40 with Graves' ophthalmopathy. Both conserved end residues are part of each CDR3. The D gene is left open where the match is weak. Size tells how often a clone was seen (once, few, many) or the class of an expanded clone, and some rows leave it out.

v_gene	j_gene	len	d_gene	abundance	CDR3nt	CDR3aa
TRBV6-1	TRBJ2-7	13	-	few	TGTGCCAGCGGGAGACTCCAACCCTACGAGCAGTACTTC	CASGRLQPYEQYF
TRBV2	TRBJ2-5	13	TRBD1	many	TGTGCCACCGACGACAGGGGTAGTGAGACCCAGTACTTC	CATDDRGSETQYF
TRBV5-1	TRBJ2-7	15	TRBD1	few	TGCGCCAGCAGCCTCGGACAGGTTGCTGCCTACGAGCAGTACTTC	CASSLGQVAAYEQYF
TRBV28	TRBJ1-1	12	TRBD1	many	TGTGCCAGCTGGGACAGAACGCTTGAAGCTTTCTTT	CASWDRTLEAFF
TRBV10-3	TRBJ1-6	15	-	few	TGTGCCATCAGTGAAAGAGGGCCTAAGAATTCACCCCTCCACTTT	CAISERGPKNSPLHF
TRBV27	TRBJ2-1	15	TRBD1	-	TGTGCCAGCACCCTGGGACAGGGGATGATCGGTGAGCAGTTCTTC	CASTLGQGMIGEQFF
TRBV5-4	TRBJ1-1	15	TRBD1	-	TGTGCCAGCAGCTTGGGGGACAGGAAGAACACTGAAGCTTTCTTT	CASSLGDRKNTEAFF
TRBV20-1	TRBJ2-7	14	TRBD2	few	TGCAGTGCCTCCCTTAGCGGGAGGGCCCGGGAGCAGTACTTC	CSASLSGRAREQYF
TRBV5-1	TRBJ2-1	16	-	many	TGCGCCAGCAGCTTGAATTTAGGACTCAAGGCCAATGAGCAGTTCTTC	CASSLNLGLKANEQFF
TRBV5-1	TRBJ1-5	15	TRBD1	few	TGCGCCAGCAGATCCGGACAGGTCAGCAATCAGCCCCAGCATTTT	CASRSGQVSNQPQHF
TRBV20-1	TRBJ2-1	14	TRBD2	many	TGCAGTGCCAAGACTAGCGGGAGTTACAATGAGCAGTTCTTC	CSAKTSGSYNEQFF
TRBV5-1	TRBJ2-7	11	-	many	TGCGCCAGCAACACGCTCGACGAGCAGTACTTC	CASNTLDEQYF
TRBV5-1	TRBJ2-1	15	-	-	TGCGCCAGCAGCCGAGGACGCGACTCCTACAATGAGCAGTTCTTC	CASSRGRDSYNEQFF
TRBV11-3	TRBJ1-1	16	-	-	TGTGCCAGCAGCTTAGGGGTTTCGGGGTTGGACACTGAAGCTTTCTTT	CASSLGVSGLDTEAFF
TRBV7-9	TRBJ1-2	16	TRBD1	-	TGTGCCAGCAGCTTAGCGGGGACAGATGTTGCCCGCGGCTACACCTTC	CASSLAGTDVARGYTF